This T cell receptor (beta chain) was identified during a study of Ad26.COV2.S vaccination and SARS-CoV-2 variants. The J segment lost 10 bases and the V segment lost 5 bases, leaving 6 bases of the junction unmatched. CDR1 is MNHEY, CDR2 SVGAGI, per germline. This CDR3 comprises 14 residues. Treatment specified: some 20 received Ad26.COV2.S at low or high dose, single or two shots; about five received placebo; per-sample allocation not given. On day 63 after the first injection, vaccine and placebo recipients gave samples. Sequencing used immunoSEQ multiplex PCR; TCRdb keeps in-frame clones, though not all of them. The table shows approximately 410,000 clones, with 92% occurring only once.

The chain combines TRBV6-5 with TRBJ1-6; TRBD1 matches 9 bases. This specimen was peripheral blood, taken in a trial of Ad26.COV2.S vaccine versus placebo. The clonotype comes from a person aged 18 to 65 who received the Ad26.COV2.S COVID-19 vaccine or a placebo. The CDR3 DNA reads as TGTGCCAGCAGTAGGGACAGGGTTGGGTCACCCCTCCACTTT. The encoded protein is CASSRDRVGSPLHF.